The 24 T cell receptor beta chains reported below all come from one sample, sequenced in a study of blood T cell repertoires in COVID-19. Generated by immunoSEQ multiplex PCR, the TCRdb table keeps only in-frame clones and is missing some. The sample includes around 300,000 clones, 88% of them seen just once. Sequencing was carried out using PBMCs or T cells enriched from blood (not recorded which). All receptors derive from a man under 40 who had recovered from COVID-19.

The chain uses TRBV4-2 and TRBJ2-3, with 9 bases fitting TRBD2. Looked up from germline, CDR1 is LGHNA and CDR2 is YNFKEQ. After removal of 3 bases from V and 1 base from J, the junction contained 5 bases not matched to a gene. The CDR3 is 16 amino acids. In DNA form, the CDR3 reads TGTGCCAGCAGCCATCACCTAGCGGGGCGCACAGATACGCAGTATTTT. Translating it yields CASSHHLAGRTDTQYF.

The genes are TRBV5-1 and TRBJ1-2; D remains ambiguous. Trimming took 2 bases from V and 4 from J, leaving 12 bases between them. Germline lookup yields CDR1 SGHRS and CDR2 YFSETQ. This CDR3 contains 14 residues. The CDR3 nucleotides are TGCGCCAGCAGCTTAGGAGGGAGGATCTATGGCTACACCTTC. Amino acids: CASSLGGRIYGYTF.

The chain recombines TRBV27 with TRBJ1-5; 7 nucleotides agree with TRBD1. CDR3 length equals 17 residues. In germline, CDR1 is MNHEY, CDR2 SMNVEV (reference sequence). The J segment lost 2 bases and the V segment lost 3 bases, leaving 10 bases of the junction unmatched. The CDR3 spells CASSFLRQGQGNQPQHF. The CDR3 bases are TGTGCCAGCAGTTTTCTTCGACAGGGACAAGGCAATCAGCCCCAGCATTTT.

The rearrangement links TRBV6-5 to TRBJ1-1, with 8 bases identical to TRBD1. The CDR3 sequence is 13 residues long. From germline, CDR1 is MNHEY and CDR2 SVGAGI. The ends lost 5 bases at V and 4 bases at J; junction bases unmatched: 3. This CDR3 is CASSRQGSTEAFF. The CDR3, as DNA: TGTGCCAGCAGTAGACAGGGGAGCACTGAAGCTTTCTTT.

A few counts support this clone. The V and J genes are TRBV6-1 and TRBJ2-7, with TRBD1 matching 9 bases. Germline loops: CDR1 MNHNS, CDR2 SASEGT. V lost 4 bases to trimming and J lost 5 bases; unmatched junction nucleotides: 12. CDR3 length equals 16 residues. CDR3 DNA: TGTGCCAGCAGTGTGCAATCCGGGACAGGGAGCGACGAGCAGTACTTC. Translating it yields CASSVQSGTGSDEQYF.

V usage is TRBV21-1 and J usage is TRBJ2-2; the table's D call TRBD2 went unverified against the DNA. TRBV21-1 counts as a pseudogene. There are 17 residues in the CDR3. For the CDR3, the DNA is TGTGCCAGCAGCAACCCCCCGGGCGGGTTGAACACCGGGGAGCTGTTTTTT. This encodes CASSNPPGGLNTGELFF.

This chain connects TRBV28 to TRBJ1-2, with 7 bases matching TRBD1. CDR1 and CDR2 (germline): MDHEN, SYDVKM. The CDR3 is 14 amino acids. V was pared by 7 bases and J by 4 bases, with 9 bases of the junction left unmatched. The CDR3 here is CASTPSGTVYGYTF. In DNA form, the CDR3 reads TGTGCCAGCACCCCTAGCGGGACAGTCTATGGCTACACCTTC.

This chain uses TRBV19 with TRBJ2-7; 7 nucleotides align to TRBD1. V lost 5 bases to trimming and J lost 9 bases; unmatched junction nucleotides: 10. The CDR3 extends over 13 amino acids. Germline assignment: CDR1 LNHDA and CDR2 SQIVND (reference sequence). The CDR3 protein is CASSSDRFHGQYF. The CDR3 DNA follows: TGTGCCAGTAGTTCGGACAGGTTTCATGGGCAGTACTTC.

The J gene is TRBJ1-4, the V gene TRBV10-3; tentative D call: TRBD1 (5 bases). Trimming removed 6 bases from V and 4 bases from J, with 12 bases in between. Germline V lookup: CDR1 ENHRY, CDR2 SYGVKD. CDR3 length: 14 residues. The CDR3 loop reads CAIRGGGINEKLFF. Here the CDR3 DNA reads TGTGCCATCAGGGGCGGGGGAATTAATGAAAAACTGTTTTTT.

As regards this clone: Other DNA sequences within the sample encode an identical CDR3. The CDR3 coding sequence is TGTGCCAGCAGTCCCGGGACAGGGTACGAGCAGTACTTC. It codes for CASSPGTGYEQYF. The chain is built from TRBV12-3 or TRBV12-4 and TRBJ2-7, with 9 bases fitting TRBD1. The length of the CDR3 is 13 residues. The trim removed 5 bases at V and 4 bases at J, leaving 3 bases unmatched.

The chain links TRBV18 to TRBJ1-1; 9 positions match TRBD1. Trimming at V came to 4 bases and at J to 0 bases, leaving 6 bases not matched to a gene. This CDR3 is 16 amino acids long. Germline CDR1 reads KGHSH; CDR2 reads LQKENI. CDR3 DNA: TGTGCCAGCTCACTCAGACAGGGGGGATTGAACACTGAAGCTTTCTTT. Protein: CASSLRQGGLNTEAFF.

The chain carries TRBV7-8 and TRBJ1-2, with 8 bases fitting TRBD1. With 5 bases clipped from V and 2 bases from J, the junction kept 10 bases outside the gene matches. CDR3 length: 16 amino acids. From germline, CDR1 is SGHVS and CDR2 FQNEAQ. CDR3 in DNA: TGTGCCAGCAGCCAAGCGGCGGGACAGGAAAACTATGGCTACACCTTC. This sequence encodes CASSQAAGQENYGYTF.

The CDR3 DNA follows: TGTGCCAGCAGTGACGGGGGAGGCACCGGGGAGCTGTTTTTT. This encodes CASSDGGGTGELFF. The genes are TRBV2 and TRBJ2-2; maybe TRBD2 (6 bases). The ends were cut back, 3 bases at V and 4 bases at J, with 9 bases in the middle. Per germline, CDR1 SNHLY and CDR2 FYNNEI. The CDR3 runs to 14 residues. Full variable domain (outside the CDR3, taken from reference TRBV2 and TRBJ2-2): EPEVTQTPSHQVTQMGQEVILRCVPISNHLYFYWYRQILGQKVEFLVSFYNNEISEKSEIFDDQFSVERPDGSNFTLKIRSTKLEDSAMYFCASSDGGGTGELFFGEGSRLTVL.

The chain employs TRBV4-1 and TRBJ2-2; 7 positions match TRBD2. Trimming took 4 bases from V and 7 from J; bases not matched to a gene: 6. This CDR3 spans 14 amino acids. Germline V lookup: CDR1 MGHRA, CDR2 YSYEKL. CDR3 protein: CASSPTGGFGELFF. CDR3 coding DNA: TGCGCCAGCAGCCCGACCGGGGGGTTCGGGGAGCTGTTTTTT.

The CDR3 loop reads CASSGRLAGVTNEQFF. The CDR3 bases are TGTGCCAGCAGCGGTAGGCTCGCGGGGGTAACCAATGAGCAGTTCTTC. The chain employs TRBV9 and TRBJ2-1; the match to TRBD2 covers 7 bases. Germline loops: CDR1 SGDLS, CDR2 YYNGEE. The CDR3 totals 16 residues. With V trimmed by 3 bases and J by 6 bases, 12 bases remained unmatched.

The chain links TRBV15 to TRBJ2-3; 8 bases fit TRBD2. The CDR3 is 17 amino acids. Germline V CDR1 and CDR2: LNHNV, YYDKDF (reference sequence). The J segment lost 2 bases and the V segment lost 1 base, leaving 8 bases of the junction unmatched. The CDR3: CATSRGTDSGTTDTQYF. The DNA of the CDR3 is TGTGCCACCAGCAGAGGCACCGATAGCGGGACCACAGATACGCAGTATTTT.

The chain joins TRBV9 to TRBJ2-1; a possible D gene is TRBD2 (6 bases). Germline V lookup: CDR1 SGDLS, CDR2 YYNGEE. CDR3 size: 13 residues. Deletions cut 7 bases from V and 6 bases from J, with 14 bases between. The chain's CDR3 is CASGRQGGNEQFF. In nucleotides, the CDR3 is TGTGCCAGCGGAAGGCAGGGAGGCAATGAGCAGTTCTTC.

The V gene is TRBV7-2, the J gene TRBJ2-7; 12 positions agree with TRBD2. The CDR3 is 15 residues long. The V gene's germline CDR1 is SGHTA and CDR2 FQGNSA. Trimming took 5 bases from V and 2 from J; bases not matched to a gene: 4. The CDR3, as DNA: TGTGCCAGCAGCACCCGACTAGCGGGGGCCTACGAGCAGTACTTC. This codes for CASSTRLAGAYEQYF.

J is TRBJ2-7 and V is TRBV29-1, with 7 bases that match TRBD2. The CDR3 spans 14 residues. CDR1 is SQVTM, CDR2 ANQGSEA, per germline. Trimming took 6 bases from V and 6 from J; bases not matched to a gene: 14. CDR3 amino acids: CSVALGTTSREQYF. The CDR3 DNA is TGCAGCGTCGCACTAGGGACTACGAGCCGCGAGCAGTACTTC.

This chain joins TRBV5-4 and TRBJ2-6; 9 nucleotides align to TRBD1. The CDR3 runs 17 residues. J gave up 0 bases and V 5 bases, and 6 bases lay outside the gene matches. Germline V gene sequence: CDR1 SGHNT, CDR2 YYREEE (reference sequence). The CDR3 nucleotides are TGTGCCAGCAGACGGGACAGGGTGGGCTCTGGGGCCAACGTCCTGACTTTC. This encodes CASRRDRVGSGANVLTF.

This chain uses TRBV3-1 (or the pseudogene TRBV3-2) with TRBJ1-6, with 7 nucleotides matching TRBD1. Germline V lookup: CDR1 LGHDT, CDR2 YNNKEL (reference sequence). The CDR3 runs 14 residues. With 4 bases clipped from V and 5 bases from J, the junction kept 2 bases outside the gene matches. The CDR3 nucleotides are TGTGCCAGCAGCCCCGGGACAGATAATTCACCCCTCCACTTT. Its translation is CASSPGTDNSPLHF.

The rearrangement links TRBV27 to TRBJ1-6; D gene uncertain. Deletions cut 5 bases from V and 4 bases from J, with 12 bases between. CDR3 length: 15 amino acids. Germline lookup yields CDR1 MNHEY and CDR2 SMNVEV (reference sequence). Here the CDR3 DNA reads TGTGCCAGCAGTGATTCCGGGAGGTATAATTCACCCCTCCACTTT. Amino acids: CASSDSGRYNSPLHF.

The rearrangement joins TRBV9 to TRBJ2-1; D uncertain. V was trimmed by 0 bases and J by 7 bases, leaving 8 bases between them. The germline V gene encodes CDR1 SGDLS and CDR2 YYNGEE. This CDR3 spans 13 amino acids. Here the CDR3 reads CASSVAAGNEQFF. CDR3 DNA: TGTGCCAGCAGCGTAGCCGCCGGGAATGAGCAGTTCTTC.

The chain couples TRBV20-1 to TRBJ2-7; the match to TRBD1 covers 9 bases. The V segment lost 3 bases and the J segment 4 bases; nucleotides outside the gene matches: 4. Germline V CDR1 and CDR2: DFQATT, SNEGSKA (reference sequence). The CDR3 has 13 residues. CDR3 in amino acids: CSASGDRVYEQYF. Written as DNA, the CDR3 is TGCAGTGCTAGTGGGGACAGGGTTTACGAGCAGTACTTC.